This T cell receptor beta chain emerged from a study of T cell repertoires in cytomegalovirus infection. About the research overall: HLA-B-restricted CMV epitopes that are well studied were used alongside recently identified HLA-C-restricted ones.

TCRdb re-derived calls from the reads in MiXCR, one entry per CDR3 protein. The sample contains hundreds of thousands of distinct CDR3 sequences, 32% of which appear only once. A word on this clonotype: No antigen is known for it.

The CDR3 totals 14 residues. With 10 bases clipped from V and 0 bases from J, the junction kept 5 bases outside the gene matches. Germline CDR1 SNHLY, CDR2 FYNNEI. The rearrangement joins TRBV2 to TRBJ1-3, with 8 bases identical to TRBD1. This TCR came from a human donor in good health (CMV status not recorded). Some clones in this sample may be carry-over from other donors' samples. The material was cultured CD8+ T cells from PBMCs, obtained from culture after CMV antigen stimulation. For the CDR3, the DNA is TGTGCCAACACAGGGGGAGACTCTGGAAACACCATATATTTT. Encoded protein: CANTGGDSGNTIYF. The full variable domain, with the rest looked up from reference TRBV2 and TRBJ1-3, is EPEVTQTPSHQVTQMGQEVILRCVPISNHLYFYWYRQILGQKVEFLVSFYNNEISEKSEIFDDQFSVERPDGSNFTLKIRSTKLEDSAMYFCANTGGDSGNTIYFGEGSWLTVV.